These 2 T cell receptor beta chains came from one sample sequenced in a study of T cells in Graves' hyperthyroidism and ophthalmopathy. The TCR beta CDR3 regions underwent amplification using RNA transcripts as the source. HTBI primers were used for first-round RT-PCR of the TCR CDR3. TCRdb reprocessed the multiplex PCR reads via MiXCR and lists one record per CDR3 protein. In the table there are a few hundred thousand distinct CDR3 sequences, roughly 16% of which are singletons. Sequencing was performed on blood. The receptors were gathered from a woman in her 40s with Graves' ophthalmopathy.

J is TRBJ1-4 and V is TRBV2, with a weak D call TRBD1 (6 bases). Trimming took 2 bases from V and 4 from J, leaving 14 bases between them. The CDR3 covers 16 residues. Germline CDR1 is SNHLY and CDR2 is FYNNEI. As DNA, the CDR3 is TGTGCCAGCAGTGAAAGGGGGACACTTCGTAATGAAAAACTGTTTTTT. Encoded protein: CASSERGTLRNEKLFF.

This clonotype was seen repeatedly, ten times or more. V and J are TRBV7-9 and TRBJ2-5, with 8 bases lining up with TRBD1. CDR1 SEHNR and CDR2 FQNEAQ come from the germline V gene (reference sequence). The CDR3 runs to 15 residues. Losses at the gene ends were 6 bases for V and 1 base for J; bases not matched to a gene: 7. CDR3 DNA: TGTGCCAGCAGAAGGACAGGGCTTTCCCAAGAGACCCAGTACTTC. Its protein product is CASRRTGLSQETQYF.